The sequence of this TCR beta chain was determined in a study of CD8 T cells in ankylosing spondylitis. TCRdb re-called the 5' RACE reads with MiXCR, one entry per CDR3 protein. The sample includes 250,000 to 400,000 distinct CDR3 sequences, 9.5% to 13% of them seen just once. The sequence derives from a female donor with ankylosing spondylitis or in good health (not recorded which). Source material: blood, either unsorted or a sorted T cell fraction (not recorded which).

The CDR3 DNA reads as TGTGCCAGCAGCCCCCCGGGGACGAGTAATGAAAAACTGTTTTTT. It yields the protein CASSPPGTSNEKLFF. The V and J genes are TRBV3-1 and TRBJ1-4, with D possibly TRBD1 on 5 matching bases. The V end was cut by 4 bases, the J end by 4 bases, with 13 bases between. Germline V CDR1 and CDR2: LGHDT, YNNKEL (reference sequence). This CDR3 is built from 15 residues.